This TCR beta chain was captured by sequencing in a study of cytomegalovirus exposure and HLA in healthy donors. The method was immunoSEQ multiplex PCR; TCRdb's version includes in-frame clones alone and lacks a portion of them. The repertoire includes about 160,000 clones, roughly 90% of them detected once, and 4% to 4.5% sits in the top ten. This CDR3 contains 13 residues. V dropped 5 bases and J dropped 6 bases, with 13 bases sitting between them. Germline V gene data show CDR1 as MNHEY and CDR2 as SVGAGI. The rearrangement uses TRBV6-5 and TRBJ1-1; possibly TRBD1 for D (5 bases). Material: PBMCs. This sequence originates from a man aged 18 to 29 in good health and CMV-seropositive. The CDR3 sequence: CASSARERAEAFF. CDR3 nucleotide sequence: TGTGCCAGCAGTGCCAGGGAGCGGGCTGAAGCTTTCTTT.